These T cell receptor beta chains were read from a single sample in a study of shared clonotypes between healthy human individuals. Sequencing used immunoSEQ multiplex PCR; TCRdb keeps in-frame clones, though not all of them. The top ten clones hold approximately 1.5% of a sample with 950,000 to 1,300,000 clones, 60% to 80% of them seen once. Material for sequencing was memory CD4+ T cells sorted from blood. The receptors were sampled from a man between 18 and 35 years old in good health. The CDR3 runs from the conserved cysteine through the conserved F or W. Each record gives: D gene, J gene, clone size, V gene, CDR3 protein, CDR3 DNA. The D gene is left open where the match is weak. Some rows have no size entry. The others give once, few or many, or a class for an expanded clone.

D: .
J: TRBJ2-7
size: .
V: TRBV19
CDR3: CASSIGGPVDEQYF
DNA: TGTGCCAGTAGTATAGGGGGCCCGGTGGACGAGCAGTACTTC

D: .
J: TRBJ2-1
size: .
V: TRBV11-2
CDR3: CASSLGVGGANNEQFF
DNA: TGTGCCAGCAGCTTAGGGGTCGGGGGCGCGAACAATGAGCAGTTCTTC

D: .
J: TRBJ2-7
size: few
V: TRBV9
CDR3: CASPEVLYEQYF
DNA: TGTGCCAGCCCCGAAGTTCTCTACGAGCAGTACTTC

D: TRBD2
J: TRBJ2-1
size: .
V: TRBV19
CDR3: CASTPMGSGVYNEQFF
DNA: TGTGCCAGTACCCCGATGGGTAGCGGGGTATACAATGAGCAGTTCTTC

D: .
J: TRBJ1-5
size: many
V: TRBV2
CDR3: CASESDGGLSNQPQHF
DNA: TGTGCCAGTGAGTCGGACGGTGGACTTAGCAATCAGCCCCAGCATTTT

D: .
J: TRBJ1-1
size: .
V: TRBV20-1
CDR3: CSAIVNTGAFF
DNA: TGCAGTGCGATAGTGAACACTGGGGCTTTCTTT

D: .
J: TRBJ1-3
size: .
V: TRBV5-1
CDR3: CASSSLGGKSSGNTIYF
DNA: TGCGCCAGCAGCTCGCTGGGGGGGAAAAGCTCTGGAAACACCATATATTTT

D: .
J: TRBJ1-5
size: .
V: TRBV6-5
CDR3: CASSSGDGINQPQHF
DNA: TGTGCCAGCAGTTCCGGGGACGGAATAAATCAGCCCCAGCATTTT

D: TRBD1
J: TRBJ1-4
size: .
V: TRBV10-3
CDR3: CAIRSGQGEKLFF
DNA: TGTGCCATCAGATCGGGACAGGGTGAAAAACTGTTTTTT

D: TRBD1
J: TRBJ2-7
size: .
V: TRBV6-1
CDR3: CASREGQGVAYEQYF
DNA: TGTGCCAGCAGGGAGGGACAGGGAGTAGCCTACGAGCAGTACTTC

D: TRBD1
J: TRBJ2-1
size: .
V: TRBV5-1
CDR3: CASSQLDRVNSYNEQFF
DNA: TGCGCCAGCAGCCAATTAGACAGGGTAAATTCCTACAATGAGCAGTTCTTC

D: .
J: TRBJ2-2
size: .
V: TRBV18
CDR3: CASSTGNTGELFF
DNA: TGTGCCAGCTCAACAGGGAACACCGGGGAGCTGTTTTTT

D: .
J: TRBJ1-5
size: .
V: TRBV7-9
CDR3: CASRDRGGTEYRGQPQHF
DNA: TGTGCCAGCAGGGATCGAGGAGGGACCGAGTATAGGGGTCAGCCCCAGCATTTT

D: TRBD1
J: TRBJ2-1
size: few
V: TRBV4-1
CDR3: CASSQGQGKSYNEQFF
DNA: TGCGCCAGCAGCCAGGGACAGGGGAAAAGCTACAATGAGCAGTTCTTC

D: .
J: TRBJ1-4
size: .
V: TRBV7-9
CDR3: CASSPGEGRNEKLFF
DNA: TGTGCCAGCAGCCCAGGCGAAGGGAGGAATGAAAAACTGTTTTTT

D: .
J: TRBJ2-1
size: once
V: TRBV11-2
CDR3: CASSLFQSSYNEQFF
DNA: TGTGCCAGCAGCTTGTTCCAAAGCTCCTACAATGAGCAGTTCTTC

D: .
J: TRBJ2-7
size: .
V: TRBV6-1
CDR3: CASSRDHSYEQYF
DNA: TGTGCCAGCAGCCGGGACCACTCCTACGAGCAGTACTTC

D: .
J: TRBJ2-2
size: .
V: TRBV10-3
CDR3: CAISPTTTRANTGELFF
DNA: TGTGCCATCAGCCCGACCACGACTAGGGCAAACACCGGGGAGCTGTTTTTT

D: TRBD2
J: TRBJ2-3
size: .
V: TRBV2
CDR3: CASSSTSFSDTQYF
DNA: TGTGCCAGCAGTTCGACTAGCTTTTCAGATACGCAGTATTTT

D: .
J: TRBJ2-5
size: .
V: TRBV7-9
CDR3: CASSYRTDKETQYF
DNA: TGTGCCAGCAGCTACAGGACGGATAAAGAGACCCAGTACTTC

D: .
J: TRBJ2-5
size: .
V: TRBV5-1
CDR3: CASSPQGRETQYF
DNA: TGCGCCAGCAGCCCACAGGGGAGGGAGACCCAGTACTTC

D: TRBD1
J: TRBJ2-7
size: .
V: TRBV9
CDR3: CASSVGQGTYEQYF
DNA: TGTGCCAGCAGCGTTGGACAGGGTACCTACGAGCAGTACTTC

D: .
J: TRBJ2-7
size: .
V: TRBV13
CDR3: CASSTGTYEQYF
DNA: TGTGCCAGCAGCACAGGGACCTACGAGCAGTACTTC

D: .
J: TRBJ1-3
size: .
V: TRBV7-2
CDR3: CASSPGRPLSGNTIYF
DNA: TGTGCCAGCAGCCCCGGCAGGCCACTCTCTGGAAACACCATATATTTT

D: TRBD2
J: TRBJ2-1
size: .
V: TRBV5-1
CDR3: CASSSMGLAGYNEQFF
DNA: TGCGCCAGCAGCTCCATGGGACTAGCGGGGTACAATGAGCAGTTCTTC

D: .
J: TRBJ1-5
size: .
V: TRBV4-1
CDR3: CASSQDSGRLNQPQHF
DNA: TGCGCCAGCAGCCAAGATAGTGGGAGATTAAATCAGCCCCAGCATTTT

D: TRBD1
J: TRBJ2-4
size: .
V: TRBV7-2
CDR3: CASSSNRGQGRNIQYF
DNA: TGTGCCAGCAGCTCGAACAGGGGACAGGGGAGAAACATTCAGTACTTC

D: .
J: TRBJ2-7
size: .
V: TRBV5-1
CDR3: CASSLGAGIYEQYF
DNA: TGCGCCAGCAGCTTGGGGGCAGGGATCTACGAGCAGTACTTC

D: .
J: TRBJ2-5
size: .
V: TRBV27
CDR3: CASSPTGRGTQYF
DNA: TGTGCCAGCAGTCCGACAGGGAGGGGGACCCAGTACTTC

D: .
J: TRBJ1-2
size: .
V: TRBV6-5
CDR3: CASSSPAGTSYGYTF
DNA: TGTGCCAGCAGTTCCCCGGCCGGGACATCCTATGGCTACACCTTC

D: .
J: TRBJ1-2
size: .
V: TRBV28
CDR3: CASIPGGSNYGYTF
DNA: TGTGCCAGCATCCCGGGGGGGAGTAACTATGGCTACACCTTC

D: .
J: TRBJ2-2
size: .
V: TRBV6-1
CDR3: CASTGRASNTGELFF
DNA: TGTGCCAGCACGGGCAGGGCTTCGAACACCGGGGAGCTGTTTTTT

D: .
J: TRBJ1-5
size: few
V: TRBV30
CDR3: CGASENSNQPQHF
DNA: TGTGGAGCTTCGGAGAATAGCAATCAGCCCCAGCATTTT

D: TRBD2
J: TRBJ2-7
size: few
V: TRBV14
CDR3: CASRLASGTYEQYF
DNA: TGTGCCAGCAGGCTGGCTAGCGGCACCTACGAGCAGTACTTC

D: .
J: TRBJ2-5
size: .
V: TRBV2
CDR3: CASSEVVGGSQYF
DNA: TGTGCCAGCAGTGAAGTTGTGGGCGGGTCGCAGTACTTC